What follows are 10 T cell receptor beta chains derived from one specimen sequenced in a study of molecular identifiers for immune sequencing clone quantification. TCRdb recomputed calls from the PCR reads with MiXCR, one row per CDR3 protein. The table lists some 580,000 distinct CDR3 sequences, around 25% of them singletons. Sequences were obtained from naive CD8+ T cells from blood, with Jurkat cell RNA spiked in. The subset is: FACS-sorted CD8+CD4-CCR7+CD45RA+ naive T cells. The receptors stem from a human donor in good health. Some libraries in this study had Jurkat cell RNA spiked in.

The table lists this clonotype with many counts. The V and J genes are TRBV20-1 and TRBJ2-3; 10 bases are shared with TRBD2. CDR3 length: 18 residues. In germline, CDR1 is DFQATT, CDR2 SNEGSKA (reference sequence). V lost 0 bases, J lost 3 bases, and 12 bases stayed unmatched. The DNA for the CDR3 is TGCAGTGCTAGAGATCTGGAGTGGAAGCGGGAGGGTACAGATACGCAGTATTTT. It is translated as CSARDLEWKREGTDTQYF.

On this clonotype itself: A much more abundant neighbour one base away suggests this may be a read error. J is TRBJ2-7 and V is TRBV25-1; D not certain. This CDR3 spans 13 amino acids. Germline CDR1 reads MGHDK; CDR2 reads SYGVNS. Here the CDR3 DNA reads TGTGCCAGCGGTGATTTCCAATGGAGCGAGCAGTACTTC. Translating gives CASGDFQWSEQYF.

This clonotype has a handful of counts. A read error may be the cause here, since a much bigger clone is one base away. V and J are TRBV29-1 and TRBJ2-3; no clear D gene. Germline CDR1 reads SQVTM; CDR2 reads ANQGSEA. This CDR3 has 14 amino acids. Trimming stripped 2 bases from V and 0 bases from J, with 9 bases between. For the CDR3, the DNA is TGCAGCGTTGAACGGACGATTAGCACAGATACGCAGTATTTT. Its translation is CSVERTISTDTQYF.

There are many counts of this clonotype. This chain uses TRBV6-2 or TRBV6-3 with TRBJ2-7, with 8 bases lining up with TRBD1. CDR1 is MNHEY and CDR2 is SVGEGT in the germline V gene. Unmatched junction bases numbered 4, after V lost 6 bases and J lost 12 bases. The length of the CDR3 is 10 residues. In DNA form, the CDR3 reads TGTGCCAGCAGGGGGACAGGAGGGTACTTC. Translation: CASRGTGGYF.

Turning to this clonotype: With a much larger clone just one base away, this may be a read error. V is TRBV19 and J is TRBJ2-7; tentatively, D is TRBD2 (5 bases). Germline values: CDR1 LNHDA, CDR2 SQIVND (reference sequence). The CDR3 is 13 residues long. CDR3 region: CARSNGVAYEQYF. In nucleotides, the CDR3 is TGTGCCCGTAGTAACGGGGTAGCCTACGAGCAGTACTTC.

A remark on this clonotype: A read error may produce the germline difference seen at one junction end. This chain links TRBV4-1 with TRBJ1-5; no clear D gene. Germline loops: CDR1 MGHRA, CDR2 YSYEKL. This CDR3 is 16 amino acids long. CDR3 DNA: TGCGCCCGCAGCCCAGATAGGGCCGGGGGCAATCAGCCCCAGCATTTT. Translating it yields CARSPDRAGGNQPQHF.

With respect to this clonotype: Its ends do not fully match the called genes, so a read error is possible. The chain joins TRBV29-1 to TRBJ1-1, with TRBD1 matching 7 bases. This CDR3 has 15 amino acids. Germline assignment: CDR1 SQVTM and CDR2 ANQGSEA. The CDR3, as DNA: TGCAGCGTTGAAGATCCCGACAGGGCGATCACTGAAGCTTACTTT. Its translation: CSVEDPDRAITEAYF.

This clonotype showed up many times. The chain combines TRBV7-2 with TRBJ2-3; no firm D call. The germline V gene has CDR1 SGHTA and CDR2 FQGNSA. Trimming removed 6 bases from V and 0 bases from J, with 13 bases in between. The CDR3 sequence is 15 residues long. The CDR3 sequence is CASSIGWASTDTQYF. The CDR3, as DNA: TGTGCCAGCAGTATAGGGTGGGCCAGCACAGATACGCAGTATTTT.

On this clonotype itself: A much larger clone lies one base from this, so it may be a read error. The final CDR3 position lacks the conserved phenylalanine or tryptophan, pointing to a likely read error. The chain links TRBV30 to TRBJ2-7; 7 bases map to TRBD1. The V gene end was trimmed by 5 bases and the J gene end by 4 bases; junction bases not matched to a gene: 5. Germline V lookup: CDR1 GTSNPN, CDR2 SVGIG (reference sequence). This CDR3 is 12 amino acids long. As DNA, the CDR3 is TGTGCCTGGGGGGACAGTGGGTACGAGCAGTACCTC. Translating it yields CAWGDSGYEQYL.

As for this clonotype: The junction does not match germline at one end; this may be a read error. V gene TRBV5-6 combines with J gene TRBJ2-7, with 11 bases lining up with TRBD1. There are 14 residues in the CDR3. Germline assignment: CDR1 SGHDT and CDR2 YYEEEE. Here the CDR3 reads CASSLGQGAYGQYF. In DNA form, the CDR3 reads TGTGCCAGCAGCCTCGGACAGGGGGCCTACGGGCAGTACTTC.